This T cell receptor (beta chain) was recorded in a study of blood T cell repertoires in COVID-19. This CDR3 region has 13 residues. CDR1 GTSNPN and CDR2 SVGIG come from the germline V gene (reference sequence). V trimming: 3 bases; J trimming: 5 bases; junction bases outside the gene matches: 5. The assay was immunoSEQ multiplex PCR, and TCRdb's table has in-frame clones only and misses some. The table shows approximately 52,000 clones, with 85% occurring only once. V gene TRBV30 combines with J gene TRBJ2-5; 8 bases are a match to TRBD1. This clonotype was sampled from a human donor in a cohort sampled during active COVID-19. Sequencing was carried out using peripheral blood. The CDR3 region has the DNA TGTGCCTGGAGCGAGGACAGGGCGGAGACCCAGTACTTC. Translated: CAWSEDRAETQYF.